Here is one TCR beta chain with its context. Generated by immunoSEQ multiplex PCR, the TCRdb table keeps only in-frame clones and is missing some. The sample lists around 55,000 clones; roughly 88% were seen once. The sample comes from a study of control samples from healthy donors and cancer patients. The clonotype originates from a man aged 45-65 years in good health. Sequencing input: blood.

CDR3 sequence: CASSPDRGGEKLFF. The CDR3 region has the DNA TGTGCCAGCAGCCCCGACAGGGGCGGCGAAAAACTGTTTTTT. V gene TRBV7-2 combines with J gene TRBJ1-4; 8 bases agree with TRBD1. J was trimmed by 8 bases and V by 5 bases; bases with no gene match: 7. The CDR3 has 14 amino acids. Germline V gene data show CDR1 as SGHTA and CDR2 as FQGNSA.